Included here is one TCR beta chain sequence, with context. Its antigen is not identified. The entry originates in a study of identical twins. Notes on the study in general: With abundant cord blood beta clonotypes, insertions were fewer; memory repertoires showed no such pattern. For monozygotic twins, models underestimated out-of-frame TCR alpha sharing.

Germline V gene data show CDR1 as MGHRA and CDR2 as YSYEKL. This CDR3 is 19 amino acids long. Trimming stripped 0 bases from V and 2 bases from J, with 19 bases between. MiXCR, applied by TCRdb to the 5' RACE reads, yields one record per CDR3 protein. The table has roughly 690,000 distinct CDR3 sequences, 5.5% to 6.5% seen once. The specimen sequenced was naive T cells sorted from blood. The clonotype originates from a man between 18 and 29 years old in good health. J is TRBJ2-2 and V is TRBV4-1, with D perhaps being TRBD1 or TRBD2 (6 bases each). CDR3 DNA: TGCGCCAGCAGCCAAGATCCCACGGGGGCGGGCCTAAACACCGGGGAGCTGTTTTTT. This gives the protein CASSQDPTGAGLNTGELFF.